Below, one TCR beta chain is given with its context. As yet, its antigen is unknown. Profiling relied on immunoSEQ multiplex PCR, and the TCRdb table lists in-frame clones only, not all of them. In the table there are some 98,000 clones, approximately 90% of which are singletons. From the approximately 120-subject validation cohort, which was separate from the roughly 610-subject first cohort, the donors were drawn. This entry is derived from a study of cytomegalovirus exposure and HLA in healthy donors. For the study at large: It was reported in a later analysis that the same platform had been used for the approximately 110 validation repertoires as for the roughly 670 first-cohort repertoires. Study outcomes and limitations: A list of 150 to 200 TCR beta chains associated with cytomegalovirus was given.

With V trimmed by 5 bases and J by 2 bases, 10 bases remained unmatched. This CDR3 is built from 16 residues. Germline loops: CDR1 LGHNA, CDR2 YSLEER. Sequencing input: PBMCs. The receptor was isolated from a woman in her twenties or thirties in good health and CMV-seronegative. This rearrangement joins TRBV4-3 to TRBJ2-3; 7 bases line up with TRBD2. CDR3 DNA: TGCGCCAGCAGCGGATACCTAGCGGACTTCACAGATACGCAGTATTTT. This encodes CASSGYLADFTDTQYF.